This T cell receptor beta chain was observed in a study of OX40 agonist ivuxolimab in advanced cancers. Study details: Patients received ivuxolimab, an agonistic anti-OX40 (CD134) antibody. Study results and caveats: Undetermined was the antigen specificity of the expanded peripheral T cells. Averaged across samples, CD8+ T cells carried more expanded clones than CD4+ did.

Libraries were prepared by immunoSEQ multiplex PCR; TCRdb keeps only in-frame clonotypes and omits some of them. The sample gives 61,000 or so clones, around 87% of which show up once; approximately 1.2% is in the top ten. CDR3 length: 14 amino acids. The V gene's germline CDR1 is MNHNS and CDR2 SASEGT. Trimming took 3 bases from V and 3 from J; bases not matched to a gene: 5. Points on this clone: Its specificity is unknown.

The receptor was derived from an adult with an advanced solid tumor such as melanoma, head and neck, liver or kidney cancer. The sequencing here drew on CD4+ or CD8+ T cells sorted from blood, taken in a trial of the OX40 agonist ivuxolimab. The chain uses TRBV6-1 and TRBJ2-7, with 7 bases fitting TRBD1. The CDR3 region is CASSDGQVIYEQYF. The CDR3 bases are TGTGCCAGCAGTGATGGACAGGTGATCTACGAGCAGTACTTC.